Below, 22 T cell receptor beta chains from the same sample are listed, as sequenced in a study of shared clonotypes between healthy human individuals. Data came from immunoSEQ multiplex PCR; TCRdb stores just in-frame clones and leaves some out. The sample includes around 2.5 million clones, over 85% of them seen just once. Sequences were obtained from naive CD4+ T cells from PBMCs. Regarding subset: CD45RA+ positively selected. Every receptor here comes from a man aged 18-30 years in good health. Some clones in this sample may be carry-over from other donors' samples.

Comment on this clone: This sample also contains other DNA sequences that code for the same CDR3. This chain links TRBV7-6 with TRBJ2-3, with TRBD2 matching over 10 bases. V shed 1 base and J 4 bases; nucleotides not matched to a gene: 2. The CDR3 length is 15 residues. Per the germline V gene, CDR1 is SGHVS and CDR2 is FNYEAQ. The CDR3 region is CASSLGLAGSDTQYF. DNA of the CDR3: TGTGCCAGCAGCTTAGGACTAGCGGGTTCAGATACGCAGTATTTT.

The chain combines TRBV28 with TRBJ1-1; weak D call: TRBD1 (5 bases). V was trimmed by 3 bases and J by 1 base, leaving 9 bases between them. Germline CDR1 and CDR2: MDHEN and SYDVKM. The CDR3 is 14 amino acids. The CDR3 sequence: CASSFGGANTEAFF. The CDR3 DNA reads TGTGCCAGCAGTTTTGGCGGGGCGAACACTGAAGCTTTCTTT. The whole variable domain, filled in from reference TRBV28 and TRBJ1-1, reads DVKVTQSSRYLVKRTGEKVFLECVQDMDHENMFWYRQDPGLGLRLIYFSYDVKMKEKGDIPEGYSVSREKKERFSLILESASTNQTSMYLCASSFGGANTEAFFGQGTRLTVV.

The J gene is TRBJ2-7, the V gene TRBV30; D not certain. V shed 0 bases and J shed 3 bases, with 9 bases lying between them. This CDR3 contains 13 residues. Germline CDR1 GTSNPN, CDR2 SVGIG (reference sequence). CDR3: CAWSVFGYYEQYF. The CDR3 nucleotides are TGTGCCTGGAGTGTATTTGGATACTACGAGCAGTACTTC.

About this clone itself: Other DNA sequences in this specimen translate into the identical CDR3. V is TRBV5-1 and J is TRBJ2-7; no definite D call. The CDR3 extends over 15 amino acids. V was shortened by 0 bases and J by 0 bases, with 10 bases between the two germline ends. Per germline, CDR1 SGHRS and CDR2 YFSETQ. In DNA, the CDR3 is TGCGCCAGCAGCTTGGTGGGCAGGAGCTCCTACGAGCAGTACTTC. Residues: CASSLVGRSSYEQYF.

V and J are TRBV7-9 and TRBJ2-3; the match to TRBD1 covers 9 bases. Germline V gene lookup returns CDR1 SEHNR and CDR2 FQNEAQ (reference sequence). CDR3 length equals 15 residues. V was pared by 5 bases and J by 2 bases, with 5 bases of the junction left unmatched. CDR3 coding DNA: TGTGCCAGCAGCCGCCGGGACAGGGTCACAGATACGCAGTATTTT. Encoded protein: CASSRRDRVTDTQYF. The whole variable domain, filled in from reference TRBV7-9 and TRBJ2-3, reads DTGVSQNPRHKITKRGQNVTFRCDPISEHNRLYWYRQTLGQGPEFLTYFQNEAQLEKSRLLSDRFSAERPKGSFSTLEIQRTEQGDSAMYLCASSRRDRVTDTQYFGPGTRLTVL.

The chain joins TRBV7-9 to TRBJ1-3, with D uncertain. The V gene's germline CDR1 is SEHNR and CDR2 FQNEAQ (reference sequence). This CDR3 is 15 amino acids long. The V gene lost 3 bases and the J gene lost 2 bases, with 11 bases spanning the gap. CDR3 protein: CASSLYGVTGNTIYF. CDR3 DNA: TGTGCCAGCAGCTTGTACGGGGTTACTGGAAACACCATATATTTT. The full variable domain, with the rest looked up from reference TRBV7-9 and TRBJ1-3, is DTGVSQNPRHKITKRGQNVTFRCDPISEHNRLYWYRQTLGQGPEFLTYFQNEAQLEKSRLLSDRFSAERPKGSFSTLEIQRTEQGDSAMYLCASSLYGVTGNTIYFGEGSWLTVV.

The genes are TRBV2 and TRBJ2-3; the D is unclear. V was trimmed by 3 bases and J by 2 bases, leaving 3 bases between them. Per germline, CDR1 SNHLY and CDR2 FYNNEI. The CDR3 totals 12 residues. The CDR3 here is CASSDHTDTQYF. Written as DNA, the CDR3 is TGTGCCAGCAGTGACCACACAGATACGCAGTATTTT.

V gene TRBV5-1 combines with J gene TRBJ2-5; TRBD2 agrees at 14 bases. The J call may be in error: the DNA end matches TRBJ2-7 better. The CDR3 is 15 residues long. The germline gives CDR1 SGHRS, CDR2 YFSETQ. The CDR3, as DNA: TGCGCCAGCAGCACCGGGACTAGCGGGAGCCACGAGCAGTACTTC. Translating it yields CASSTGTSGSHEQYF.

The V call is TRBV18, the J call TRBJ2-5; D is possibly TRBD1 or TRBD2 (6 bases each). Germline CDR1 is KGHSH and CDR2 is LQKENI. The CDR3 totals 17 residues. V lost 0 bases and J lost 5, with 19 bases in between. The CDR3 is CASSPPAQGPRGETQYF. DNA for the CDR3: TGTGCCAGCTCACCACCGGCACAGGGCCCCCGGGGGGAGACCCAGTACTTC.

In DNA form, the CDR3 reads TGTGCCAGTAGTAAGGGACAATTACGGGGGACTGAAGCTTTCTTT. Translation gives CASSKGQLRGTEAFF. The rearrangement joins TRBV19 to TRBJ1-1; weak D call: TRBD1 (6 bases). Germline assignment: CDR1 LNHDA and CDR2 SQIVND (reference sequence). V gave up 4 bases and J gave up 5 bases, with 17 bases separating them. This CDR3 is built from 15 residues.

The CDR3, as DNA: TGTGCCAGCAGCTTTCCCAGGGGTGGGGCGGGGGACTACGAGCAGTACTTC. It yields the protein CASSFPRGGAGDYEQYF. The rearrangement joins TRBV7-2 to TRBJ2-7; D perhaps matches TRBD2 (7 bases). Germline assignment: CDR1 SGHTA and CDR2 FQGNSA. V lost 3 bases, J lost 3 bases, and 21 bases lay in between. CDR3 length equals 17 residues.

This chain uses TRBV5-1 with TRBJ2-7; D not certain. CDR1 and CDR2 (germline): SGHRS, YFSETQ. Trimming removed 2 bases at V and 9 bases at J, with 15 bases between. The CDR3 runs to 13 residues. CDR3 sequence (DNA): TGCGCCAGCAGCTTCCAAAATGGCGCCGTGCAGTACTTC. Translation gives CASSFQNGAVQYF.

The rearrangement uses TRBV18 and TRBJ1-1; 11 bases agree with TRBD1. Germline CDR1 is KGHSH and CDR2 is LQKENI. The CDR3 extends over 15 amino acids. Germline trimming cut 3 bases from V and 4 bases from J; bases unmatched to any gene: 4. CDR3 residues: CASSPGTGGSTEAFF. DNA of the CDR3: TGTGCCAGCTCACCCGGGACAGGGGGGAGCACTGAAGCTTTCTTT.

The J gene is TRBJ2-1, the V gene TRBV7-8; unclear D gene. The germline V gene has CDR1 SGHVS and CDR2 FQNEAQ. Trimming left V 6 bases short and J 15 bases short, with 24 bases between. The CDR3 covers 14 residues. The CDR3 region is CASSLSRVVVARFF. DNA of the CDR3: TGTGCCAGCAGTCTGAGTCGAGTTGTGGTAGCTCGGTTCTTC.

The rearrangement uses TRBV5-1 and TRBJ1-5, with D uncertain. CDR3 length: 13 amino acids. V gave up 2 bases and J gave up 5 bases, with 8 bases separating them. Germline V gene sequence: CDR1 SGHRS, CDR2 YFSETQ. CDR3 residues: CASSLFVDQPQHF. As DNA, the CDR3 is TGCGCCAGCAGCTTATTCGTGGATCAGCCCCAGCATTTT.

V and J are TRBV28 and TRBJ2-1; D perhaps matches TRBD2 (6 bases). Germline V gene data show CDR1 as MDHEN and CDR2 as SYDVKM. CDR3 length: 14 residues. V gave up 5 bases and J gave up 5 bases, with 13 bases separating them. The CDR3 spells CASSPGGTNNEQFF. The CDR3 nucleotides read TGTGCCAGCAGTCCCGGCGGGACGAACAATGAGCAGTTCTTC. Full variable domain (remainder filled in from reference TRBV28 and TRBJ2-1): DVKVTQSSRYLVKRTGEKVFLECVQDMDHENMFWYRQDPGLGLRLIYFSYDVKMKEKGDIPEGYSVSREKKERFSLILESASTNQTSMYLCASSPGGTNNEQFFGPGTRLTVL.

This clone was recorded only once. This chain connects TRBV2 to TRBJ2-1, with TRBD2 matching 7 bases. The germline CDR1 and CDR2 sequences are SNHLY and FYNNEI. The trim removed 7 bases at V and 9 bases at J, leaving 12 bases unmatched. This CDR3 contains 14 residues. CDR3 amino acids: CASNPGRARGEQFF. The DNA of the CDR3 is TGTGCCAGCAACCCGGGGAGGGCGAGGGGTGAGCAGTTCTTC.

The CDR3 bases are TGTGCCAGAAGCTTTTTGCCCCGCTATGGCTACACCTTC. Its protein is CARSFLPRYGYTF. The chain employs TRBV5-3 and TRBJ1-2; D ambiguous. TRBV5-3 is an ORF, and what it does is uncertain. This CDR3 comprises 13 residues. V was clipped by 2 bases and J by 4 bases, with 9 bases between them.

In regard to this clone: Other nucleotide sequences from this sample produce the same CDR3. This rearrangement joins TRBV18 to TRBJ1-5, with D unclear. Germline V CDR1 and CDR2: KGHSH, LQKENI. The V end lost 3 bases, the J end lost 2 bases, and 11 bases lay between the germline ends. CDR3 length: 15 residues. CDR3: CASSPPGLGNQPQHF. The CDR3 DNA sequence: TGTGCCAGCTCACCCCCTGGGTTGGGCAATCAGCCCCAGCATTTT.

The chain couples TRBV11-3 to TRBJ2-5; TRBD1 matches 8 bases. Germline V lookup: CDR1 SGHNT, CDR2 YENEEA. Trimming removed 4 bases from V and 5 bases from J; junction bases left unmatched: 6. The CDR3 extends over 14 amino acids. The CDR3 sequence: CASSSGGDEETQYF. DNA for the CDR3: TGTGCCAGCAGCTCAGGGGGCGATGAGGAGACCCAGTACTTC.

Written as DNA, the CDR3 is TGTGCCAGCAGTTTATACAGGCGTGGCACTGAAGCTTTCTTT. Encoded protein: CASSLYRRGTEAFF. The V and J genes are TRBV27 and TRBJ1-1; a possible D gene is TRBD1 (5 bases). Germline CDR1 and CDR2: MNHEY and SMNVEV (reference sequence). V gave up 1 base and J gave up 4 bases, with 10 bases separating them. This CDR3 spans 14 amino acids.

The CDR3 sequence: CASSVPLLLHGVFF. CDR3 sequence (DNA): TGTGCCAGCAGCGTCCCCCTTCTACTCCACGGGGTGTTCTTC. The chain uses TRBV9 and TRBJ2-1; tentatively, D is TRBD2 (5 bases). Germline CDR1 and CDR2: SGDLS and YYNGEE. The length of the CDR3 is 14 residues. The V gene lost 2 bases and the J gene lost 15 bases, with 21 bases spanning the gap.